A selection of T cell receptor beta chains follows, all from one sample in a study of T cells after yellow fever vaccination. TCRdb reanalysed the 5' RACE reads using MiXCR and keeps one entry per CDR3 protein. The repertoire holds 300,000 to 450,000 distinct CDR3 sequences, under 7.5% seen once, with approximately 16% in the top ten. The source was PBMCs, collected 5 days after the yellow fever booster vaccination. These receptors were collected from a man aged 30 to 45 who received the YFV17D yellow fever vaccine. CDR3s include the opening cysteine and the closing phenylalanine or tryptophan.

v_gene,j_gene,CDR3aa
TRBV6-5,TRBJ1-2,CASSYHQQRPYGYTF
TRBV6-4,TRBJ2-3,CASSREASTDTQYF
TRBV15,TRBJ2-3,CATSRGGMDGTDTQYF
TRBV20-1,TRBJ2-5,CTARLASRETQYF
TRBV5-1,TRBJ2-1,CASSYSDGRTSGAYNEQFF
TRBV4-2,TRBJ2-7,CASSPLAGAYEQYF
TRBV5-1,TRBJ2-1,CASSVQAGVGEQFF
TRBV5-1,TRBJ2-7,CASSAGTGATRDSYEQYF
TRBV20-1,TRBJ2-5,CSARNGLSGETQYF
TRBV12-3/TRBV12-4,TRBJ2-2,CASRGGQGNTGELFF
TRBV5-1,TRBJ2-1,CASSFQDNEQFF
TRBV5-1,TRBJ2-5,CASSGRGPQETQYF
TRBV12-3/TRBV12-4,TRBJ1-6,CASSLFLDSPLHF
TRBV30,TRBJ2-2,CAWRAGTSDTGELFF
TRBV18,TRBJ2-4,CASSTERLALAKNIQYF
TRBV28,TRBJ2-5,CASSWATRETQYF
TRBV7-2,TRBJ1-4,CASSLRNEGEKLFF
TRBV12-3/TRBV12-4,TRBJ2-3,CASSLAQRLHTDTQYF
TRBV7-2,TRBJ2-1,CASSLPPAGEQFF
TRBV6-4,TRBJ2-1,CASSALAGGLIEQFF